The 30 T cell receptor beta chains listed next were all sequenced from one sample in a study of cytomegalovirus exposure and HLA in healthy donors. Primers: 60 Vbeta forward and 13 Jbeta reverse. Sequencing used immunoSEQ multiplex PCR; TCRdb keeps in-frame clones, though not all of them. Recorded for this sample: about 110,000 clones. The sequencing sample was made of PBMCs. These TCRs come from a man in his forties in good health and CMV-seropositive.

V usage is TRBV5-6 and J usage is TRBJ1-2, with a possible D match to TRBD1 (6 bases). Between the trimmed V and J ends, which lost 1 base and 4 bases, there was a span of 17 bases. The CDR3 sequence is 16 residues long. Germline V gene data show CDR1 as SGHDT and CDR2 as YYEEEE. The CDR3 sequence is CASSLTQGSPAYGYTF. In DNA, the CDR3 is TGTGCCAGCAGCTTGACACAGGGAAGTCCCGCCTATGGCTACACCTTC.

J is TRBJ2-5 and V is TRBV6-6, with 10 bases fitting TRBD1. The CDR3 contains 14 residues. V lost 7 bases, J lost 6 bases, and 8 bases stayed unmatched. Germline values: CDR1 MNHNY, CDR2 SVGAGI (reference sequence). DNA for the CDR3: TGTGCCAGCAAACCGGGACAGGGGCCGCAGACCCAGTACTTC. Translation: CASKPGQGPQTQYF.

CDR3 nucleotides: TGCAGCGTTGGCAGGGCTAGCGGGCCGCGGGCCTACGAGCAGTACTTC. Protein product: CSVGRASGPRAYEQYF. The chain employs TRBV29-1 and TRBJ2-7; TRBD2 aligns across 8 bases. CDR1 is SQVTM and CDR2 is ANQGSEA in the germline V gene. The V gene end was trimmed by 4 bases and the J gene end by 2 bases; junction bases not matched to a gene: 13. The CDR3 covers 16 residues.

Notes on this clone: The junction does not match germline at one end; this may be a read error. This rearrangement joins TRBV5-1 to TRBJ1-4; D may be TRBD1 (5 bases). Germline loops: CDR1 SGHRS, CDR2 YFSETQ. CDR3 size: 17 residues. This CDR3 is CASGLGSPDRYNEKLFF. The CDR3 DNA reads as TGCGCCAGCGGCTTGGGTTCCCCCGACAGATATAATGAAAAACTGTTTTTT.

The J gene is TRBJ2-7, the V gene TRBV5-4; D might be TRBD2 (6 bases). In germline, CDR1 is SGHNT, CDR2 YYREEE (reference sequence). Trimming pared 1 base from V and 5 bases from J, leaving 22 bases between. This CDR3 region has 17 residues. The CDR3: CASSLTDLVGGGHEQYF. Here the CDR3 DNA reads TGTGCCAGCAGCTTGACTGATCTGGTGGGAGGAGGTCACGAGCAGTACTTC.

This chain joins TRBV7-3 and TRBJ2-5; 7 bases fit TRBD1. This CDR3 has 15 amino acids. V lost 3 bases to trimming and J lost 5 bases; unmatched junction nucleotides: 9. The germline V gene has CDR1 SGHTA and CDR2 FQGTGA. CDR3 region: CASSLGTAKKETQYF. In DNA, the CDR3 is TGTGCCAGCAGCTTGGGGACAGCTAAGAAGGAGACCCAGTACTTC. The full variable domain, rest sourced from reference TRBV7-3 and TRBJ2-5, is GAGVSQTPSNKVTEKGKYVELRCDPISGHTALYWYRQSLGQGPEFLIYFQGTGAADDSGLPNDRFFAVRPEGSVSTLKIQRTERGDSAVYLCASSLGTAKKETQYFGPGTRLLVL.

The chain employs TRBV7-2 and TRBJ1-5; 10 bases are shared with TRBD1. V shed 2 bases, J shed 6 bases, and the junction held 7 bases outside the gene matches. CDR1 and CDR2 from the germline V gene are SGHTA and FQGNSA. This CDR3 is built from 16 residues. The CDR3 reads CASSLSGTGVIQPQHF. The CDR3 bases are TGTGCCAGCAGCTTATCTGGGACAGGGGTGATTCAGCCCCAGCATTTT.

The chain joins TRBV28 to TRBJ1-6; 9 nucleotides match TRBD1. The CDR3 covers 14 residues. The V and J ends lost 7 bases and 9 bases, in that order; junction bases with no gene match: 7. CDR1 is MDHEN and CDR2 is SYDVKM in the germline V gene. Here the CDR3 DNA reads TGTGCCAGCACGTTGGGACAGGGAGTTTCACCCCTCCACTTT. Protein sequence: CASTLGQGVSPLHF. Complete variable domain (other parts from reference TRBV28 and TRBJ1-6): DVKVTQSSRYLVKRTGEKVFLECVQDMDHENMFWYRQDPGLGLRLIYFSYDVKMKEKGDIPEGYSVSREKKERFSLILESASTNQTSMYLCASTLGQGVSPLHFGNGTRLTVT.

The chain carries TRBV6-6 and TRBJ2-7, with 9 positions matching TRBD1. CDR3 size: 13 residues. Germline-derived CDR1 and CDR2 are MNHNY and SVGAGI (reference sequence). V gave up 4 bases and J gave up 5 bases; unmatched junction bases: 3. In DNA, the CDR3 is TGTGCCAGCAGTTGGGGACAGGGTAACGAGCAGTACTTC. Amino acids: CASSWGQGNEQYF.

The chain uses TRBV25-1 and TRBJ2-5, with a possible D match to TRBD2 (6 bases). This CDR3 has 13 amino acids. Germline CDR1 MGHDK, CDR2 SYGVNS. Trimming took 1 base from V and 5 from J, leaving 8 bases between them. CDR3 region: CASSEFGGETQYF. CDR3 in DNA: TGTGCCAGCAGTGAATTTGGGGGGGAGACCCAGTACTTC.

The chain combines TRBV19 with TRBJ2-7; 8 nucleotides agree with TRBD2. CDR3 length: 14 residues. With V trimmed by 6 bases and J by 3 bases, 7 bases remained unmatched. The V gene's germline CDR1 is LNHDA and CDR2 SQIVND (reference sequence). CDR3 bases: TGTGCCAGTAGGGTGACTAGCGAATACTACGAGCAGTACTTC. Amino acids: CASRVTSEYYEQYF.

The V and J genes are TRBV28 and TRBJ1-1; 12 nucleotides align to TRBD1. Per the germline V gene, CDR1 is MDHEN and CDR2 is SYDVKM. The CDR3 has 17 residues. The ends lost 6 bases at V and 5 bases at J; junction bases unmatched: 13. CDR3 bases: TGTGCCAGCAGACCCCCGGGACAGGGGGCGAAAGAGACTGAAGCTTTCTTT. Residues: CASRPPGQGAKETEAFF.

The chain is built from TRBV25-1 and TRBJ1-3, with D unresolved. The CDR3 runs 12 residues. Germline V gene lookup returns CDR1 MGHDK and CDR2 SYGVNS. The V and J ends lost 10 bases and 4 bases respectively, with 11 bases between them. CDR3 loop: CATRNSGNTIYF. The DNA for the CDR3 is TGTGCCACGAGGAATTCAGGAAACACCATATATTTT. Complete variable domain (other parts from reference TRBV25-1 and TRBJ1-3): EADIYQTPRYLVIGTGKKITLECSQTMGHDKMYWYQQDPGMELHLIHYSYGVNSTEKGDLSSESTVSRIRTEHFPLTLESARPSHTSQYLCATRNSGNTIYFGEGSWLTVV.

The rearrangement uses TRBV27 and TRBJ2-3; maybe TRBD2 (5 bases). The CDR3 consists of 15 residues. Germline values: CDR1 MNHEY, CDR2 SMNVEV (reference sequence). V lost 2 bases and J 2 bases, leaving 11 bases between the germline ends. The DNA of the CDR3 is TGTGCCAGCAGTTTAGGAGCGGTTACCACAGATACGCAGTATTTT. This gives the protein CASSLGAVTTDTQYF.

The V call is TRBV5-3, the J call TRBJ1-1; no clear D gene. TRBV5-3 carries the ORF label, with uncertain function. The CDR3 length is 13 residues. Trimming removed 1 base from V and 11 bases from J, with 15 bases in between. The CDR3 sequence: CARSLLPTEGAFF. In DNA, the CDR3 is TGTGCCAGAAGCTTGCTACCCACCGAGGGCGCTTTCTTT.

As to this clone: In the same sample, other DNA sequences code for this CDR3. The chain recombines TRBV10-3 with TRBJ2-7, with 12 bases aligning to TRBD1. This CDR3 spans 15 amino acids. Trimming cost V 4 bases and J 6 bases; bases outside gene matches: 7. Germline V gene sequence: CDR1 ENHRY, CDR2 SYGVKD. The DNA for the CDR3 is TGTGCCATCAGTGGCTTGGGACAGGGGGCGGGCGAGCAGTACTTC. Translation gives CAISGLGQGAGEQYF.

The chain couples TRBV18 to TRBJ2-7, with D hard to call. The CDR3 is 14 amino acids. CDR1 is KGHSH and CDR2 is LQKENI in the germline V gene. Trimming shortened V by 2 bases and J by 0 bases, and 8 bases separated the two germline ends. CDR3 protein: CASSPETPSYEQYF. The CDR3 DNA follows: TGTGCCAGCTCACCAGAGACACCCTCCTACGAGCAGTACTTC.

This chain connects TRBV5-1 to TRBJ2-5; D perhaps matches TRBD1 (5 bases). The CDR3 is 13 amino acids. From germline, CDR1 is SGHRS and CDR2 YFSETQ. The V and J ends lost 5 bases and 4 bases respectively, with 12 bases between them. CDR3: CASRTTGSETQYF. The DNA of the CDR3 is TGCGCCAGCAGGACCACAGGATCAGAGACCCAGTACTTC.

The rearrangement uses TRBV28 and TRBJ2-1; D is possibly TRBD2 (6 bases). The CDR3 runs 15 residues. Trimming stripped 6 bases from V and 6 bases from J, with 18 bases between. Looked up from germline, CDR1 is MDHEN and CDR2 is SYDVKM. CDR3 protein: CASSTPGAGSNEQFF. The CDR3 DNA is TGTGCCAGCAGCACCCCCGGGGCGGGATCCAATGAGCAGTTCTTC.

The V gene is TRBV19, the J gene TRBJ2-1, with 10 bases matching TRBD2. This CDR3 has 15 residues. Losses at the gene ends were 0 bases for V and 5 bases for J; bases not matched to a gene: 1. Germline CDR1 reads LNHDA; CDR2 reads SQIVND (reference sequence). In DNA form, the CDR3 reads TGTGCCAGTAGTATAGACCTAGCGGGGGACAATGAGCAGTTCTTC. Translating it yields CASSIDLAGDNEQFF. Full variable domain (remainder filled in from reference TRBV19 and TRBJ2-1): DGGITQSPKYLFRKEGQNVTLSCEQNLNHDAMYWYRQDPGQGLRLIYYSQIVNDFQKGDIAEGYSVSREKKESFPLTVTSAQKNPTAFYLCASSIDLAGDNEQFFGPGTRLTVL.

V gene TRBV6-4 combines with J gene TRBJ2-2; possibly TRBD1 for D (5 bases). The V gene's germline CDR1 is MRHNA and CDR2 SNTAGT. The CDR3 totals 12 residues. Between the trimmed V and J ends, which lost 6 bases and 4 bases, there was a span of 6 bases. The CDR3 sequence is CASRTGTGELFF. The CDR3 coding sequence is TGTGCCAGCAGAACAGGCACCGGGGAGCTGTTTTTT.

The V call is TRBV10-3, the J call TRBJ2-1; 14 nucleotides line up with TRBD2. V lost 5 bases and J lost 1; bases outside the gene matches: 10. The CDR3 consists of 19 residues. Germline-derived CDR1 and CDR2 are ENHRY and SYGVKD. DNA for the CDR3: TGTGCCATCAGTCAACCGGGACTAGCGGGAGAAGGGTCCTACAATGAGCAGTTCTTC. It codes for CAISQPGLAGEGSYNEQFF.

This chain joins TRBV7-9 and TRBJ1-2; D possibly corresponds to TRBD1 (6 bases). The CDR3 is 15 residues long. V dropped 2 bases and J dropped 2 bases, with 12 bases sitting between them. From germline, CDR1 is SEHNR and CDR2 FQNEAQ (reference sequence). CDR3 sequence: CASSLTTGQNYGYTF. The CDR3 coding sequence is TGTGCCAGCAGCTTAACGACCGGACAGAACTATGGCTACACCTTC.

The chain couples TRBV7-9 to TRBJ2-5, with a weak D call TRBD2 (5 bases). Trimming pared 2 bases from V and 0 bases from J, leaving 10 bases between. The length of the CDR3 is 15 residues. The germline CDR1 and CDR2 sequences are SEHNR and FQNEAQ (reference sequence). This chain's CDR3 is CASSLRGLYQETQYF. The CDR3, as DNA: TGTGCCAGCAGCTTACGAGGGTTGTACCAAGAGACCCAGTACTTC.

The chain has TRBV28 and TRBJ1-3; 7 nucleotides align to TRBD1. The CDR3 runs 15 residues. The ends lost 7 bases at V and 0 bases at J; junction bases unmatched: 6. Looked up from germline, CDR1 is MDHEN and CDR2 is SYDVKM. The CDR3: CASIYQGGSGNTIYF. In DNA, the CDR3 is TGTGCCAGCATTTACCAGGGGGGCTCTGGAAACACCATATATTTT.

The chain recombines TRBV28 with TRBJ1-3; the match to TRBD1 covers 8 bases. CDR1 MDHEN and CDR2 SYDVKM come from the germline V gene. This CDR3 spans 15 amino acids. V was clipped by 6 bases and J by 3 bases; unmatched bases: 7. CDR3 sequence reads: CASRSDRVFGNTIYF. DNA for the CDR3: TGTGCCAGCAGATCGGACAGGGTTTTTGGAAACACCATATATTTT.

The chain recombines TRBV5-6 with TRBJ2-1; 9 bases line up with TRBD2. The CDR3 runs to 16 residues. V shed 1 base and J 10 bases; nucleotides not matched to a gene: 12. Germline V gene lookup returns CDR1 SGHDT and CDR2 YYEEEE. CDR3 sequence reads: CASSLPPPGLAREQFF. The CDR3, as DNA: TGTGCCAGCAGCTTGCCACCCCCGGGACTAGCAAGGGAGCAGTTCTTC.

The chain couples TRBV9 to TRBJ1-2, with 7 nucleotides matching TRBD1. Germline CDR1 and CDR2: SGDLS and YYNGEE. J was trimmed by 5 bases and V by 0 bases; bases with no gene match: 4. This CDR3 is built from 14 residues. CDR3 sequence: CASSVGQGEYGYTF. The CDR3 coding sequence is TGTGCCAGCAGCGTAGGTCAGGGGGAGTATGGCTACACCTTC.

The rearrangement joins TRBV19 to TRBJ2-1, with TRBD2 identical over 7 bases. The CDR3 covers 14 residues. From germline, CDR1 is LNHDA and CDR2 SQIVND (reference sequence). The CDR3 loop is CAPGRGEAHNEQFF. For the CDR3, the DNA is TGTGCTCCCGGCCGGGGGGAAGCGCACAATGAGCAGTTCTTC.

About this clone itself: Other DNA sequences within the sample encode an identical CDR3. The CDR3 nucleotides read TGTGCCAGCAGCTTCGGGACAGGGTCCTACGAGCAGTACTTC. Residues: CASSFGTGSYEQYF. The V and J genes are TRBV5-6 and TRBJ2-7, with 9 nucleotides matching TRBD1. This CDR3 is built from 14 residues. V trimming: 2 bases; J trimming: 1 base; junction bases outside the gene matches: 1. The germline gives CDR1 SGHDT, CDR2 YYEEEE. Full variable domain (outside the CDR3, taken from reference TRBV5-6 and TRBJ2-7): DAGVTQSPTHLIKTRGQQVTLRCSPKSGHDTVSWYQQALGQGPQFIFQYYEEEERQRGNFPDRFSGHQFPNYSSELNVNALLLGDSALYLCASSFGTGSYEQYFGPGTRLTVT.